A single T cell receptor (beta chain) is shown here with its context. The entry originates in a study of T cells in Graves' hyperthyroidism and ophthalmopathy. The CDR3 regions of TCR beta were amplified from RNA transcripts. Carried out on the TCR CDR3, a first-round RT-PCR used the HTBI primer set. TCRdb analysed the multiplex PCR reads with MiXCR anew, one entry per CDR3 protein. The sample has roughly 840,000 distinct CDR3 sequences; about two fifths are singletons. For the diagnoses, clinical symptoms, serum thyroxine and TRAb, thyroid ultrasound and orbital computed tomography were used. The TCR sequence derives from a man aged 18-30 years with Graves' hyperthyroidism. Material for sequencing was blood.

The CDR3 DNA is TGCAGCGTTCCCACGGTAGCGGGAGGGCTGGAGACCCAGTACTTC. Translation gives CSVPTVAGGLETQYF. The chain recombines TRBV29-1 with TRBJ2-5; 11 bases align to TRBD2. Germline values: CDR1 SQVTM, CDR2 ANQGSEA. Trimming took 5 bases from V and 5 from J; bases not matched to a gene: 10. The CDR3 has 15 amino acids.